The subject of this entry is one TCR beta chain. Its target antigen remains unknown. The cohort was made up of roughly 670 healthy bone marrow donors. All cohort members were sampled while nominally healthy, although unrecorded immune exposures were likely present. The donor was CMV seronegative and belonged to the group of 352 seronegative cohort members. Each donor provided a peripheral blood sample, and peripheral blood mononuclear cells were used for TCR beta sequencing. The Qiagen DNeasy Blood Extraction Kit was used to extract genomic DNA from the blood cell samples. The data originate from a study of cytomegalovirus exposure and HLA in healthy donors (dated by TCRdb to 2016 to 2017). About the study as a whole: An earlier analysis of several hundred of the donors reported under 300 Gb of sequence data and roughly 120 million unique TCR beta sequences obtained from around 190 million T cells. About 280 gigabases of sequencing data and approximately 80 million unique TCR sequences were included in an early release covering several hundred HLA-typed donors. Of the approximately 400 genotyped donors, roughly 80% fell in the genetic ancestry cluster associated with self-reported Caucasian donors. The study aimed to test whether signatures of past pathogen exposure could be identified by cataloging public T cell receptors. The study profiled the T cell repertoires of hundreds of subjects by immunosequencing and related them to cytomegalovirus serostatus. In addition to the first cohort of 500 to 850 subjects, a separate validation cohort of 120 different subjects was used. To predict cytomegalovirus infection status, the study combined high-throughput TCR immunosequencing, statistical association of individual TCRs with disease status, and machine learning. A later analysis re-analyzed previously published TCR beta repertoires from roughly 690 donors and added high-resolution HLA genotyping to study TCR occurrence patterns. The later analysis used no new phenotypic data to find candidate immune exposures, relying instead on TCR beta sequences and their occurrence across donors. An earlier analysis of 587 of the donors applied high-throughput TCR beta sequencing to assess whether each TCR beta V gene segment acted as functional or pseudogenic. Donor age, sex, ethnicity and CMV serostatus were compiled alongside the repertoire data. In a later genetic analysis, genome-wide SNP genotypes for about three fifths of the roughly 670 donors were used, and that subset was treated as a discovery cohort. All discovery cohort repertoires had been generated on a single sequencing platform. Both class I and class II loci were covered by HLA typing, at four-digit resolution. Typing coverage differed by locus: A, B, C, DRB1 and DQB1 were typed in about 620-630 donors, DQA1 in roughly 500, DPA1 in 600 to 610, and DPB1 in 450 to 490. A handful of DR-DQ haplotypes were treated as single units for association and clustering because of strong linkage in the cohort. On average, 235,054 unique TCR beta nucleotide sequences were sequenced per donor among some 430 genotyped donors of the cohort, with around 19% of those sequences being non-productive. The full study reports these points: An earlier analysis of 450 to 750 of the donors showed that most TCR beta V segments appeared in productive rearrangements either about 87% or about 30% of the time, which broadly matched IMGT annotations. Linkage disequilibrium might explain the correlated functional status among segregating V segments, but an unknown experimental factor could not be excluded. A further reported finding was that TCR beta sequences accurately predicted the HLA-A and HLA-B alleles for most subjects in the first cohort. Several of the top co-occurrence clusters appeared to be linked to parvovirus B19, influenza, CMV and Epstein-Barr virus, according to a later analysis. Compared with the approximately 710-donor mean, donors in an Asian-associated ancestry cluster had fewer N-insertions in productive TCRs, according to a later genetic analysis. In a later analysis, TCR association rates were found to vary across HLA loci, with the most associated TCRs seen for DRB1 alleles and the fewest for HLA-C alleles. A later analysis associated 16,951 TCR beta sequences with specific HLA alleles at a false discovery rate of 0.05. Seventeen rarely observed V segments, including chromosome 9 orphons, were excluded from the earlier analysis of several hundred of the donors because counts were too low. According to a later analysis, most CMV-associated TCR beta chains appeared to be HLA-restricted, and the HLA associations seemed to be driven largely by CMV exposure. A later analysis found that HLA-associated TCR beta chains were more clonally expanded and had lower generation probabilities than equally common non-associated chains. In the study, approximately 160 TCR beta chains were listed as associated with cytomegalovirus. Most TCR sequences were seen in very few donors, while some public TCRs were found in many individuals. According to the authors, the approach could potentially be generalized to other disease states and immunological phenotypes. The cohort was sequenced for TCR beta chains only, and without alpha or paired-chain data the features that could be detected were limited. Cytomegalovirus status was reported to be diagnosed by the classifier with high specificity and sensitivity in both the original and validation cohorts. The presence/absence analyses assumed that sequencing depth was roughly uniform across donors, and that assumption may not be true. Because HLA typing was unavailable for some donors at each locus, only the typed subset was used in association tests. Immune exposure information for the cohort was limited to CMV serostatus. A cluster of highly shared sequence variants was judged likely to represent a technical artifact of the sequencing pipeline. Some IMGT-functional V segments, including TRBV6-2 and TRBV6-3, could not be distinguished by the 87-base-pair reads and were therefore excluded. When HLA alleles, especially DR and DQ, strongly co-occurred, attributing TCR associations to individual alleles was difficult. V-gene and J-gene trimming of TCR beta chains was associated with a missense DCLRE1C variant in a later genetic analysis, and the association was replicated in an independent cohort. In vitro tests confirmed that a few of the cytomegalovirus-associated TCR beta chains recognize cytomegalovirus antigens.

Reading the germline V gene gives CDR1 MNHEY and CDR2 SVGAGI. Counted from cysteine to phenylalanine, this CDR3 has 12 amino acids. Only the CDR3 DNA is retained, 36 bases long and in frame from the first base. V gives up 0 bases and J gives up 11 bases, and the segment between their germline ends measures 10 bases. The library was prepared using the immunoSEQ multiplex PCR assay. For the multiplex PCR, a mixture combining 60 forward primers for TCR Vbeta segments and 13 reverse primers for TCR Jbeta segments was used. The CDR3 region of rearranged TCR beta genes was amplified from genomic DNA by a multiplex PCR assay. The amplified TCR beta libraries were sequenced on the Illumina HiSeq System as 87-base-pair reads. In the paper's pipeline: A later analysis tallied 70 million to 100 million unique TCR beta chains across the 666 repertoires, and around 9.9 million of those chains were shared by two or more donors. Raw reads were error-corrected and collapsed into unique sequences by a nearest-neighbor algorithm in which closely related sequences were merged to remove PCR and sequencing errors. To assign V, D and J gene segments, CDR3 sequences were aligned to IMGT reference sequences. For a sequence to be retained, a match of at least six nucleotides to both a V gene segment and a J gene segment was required. Rearrangements were classified as productive when the CDR3 lacked stop codons and remained in frame with V and J, and all other rearrangements were classified as non-productive. Following IMGT convention, CDR3 was defined as the stretch from the second conserved V-encoded cysteine up to the conserved J-encoded phenylalanine. Sequences without an unambiguous match to a single V gene segment were excluded from the earlier analysis of approximately 560 of the donors. An earlier analysis of approximately 590 of the donors called V segments functional above 56.7% productive rearrangements and segregating when the between-donor standard deviation exceeded 5%. A statistical classification framework was developed to diagnose cytomegalovirus status using the catalog of TCR beta chain sequences. In a later analysis, TCR nucleotide sequences were compared against IMGT/GENE-DB human TR gene sequences so that V and J genes could be assigned. In a later analysis, CDR3 sequences and most-parsimonious VDJ recombination scenarios were assigned using the TCRdist pipeline. In a later analysis, each TCR beta chain was defined by its CDR3 amino acid sequence together with its V-gene family, and reads without a unique V-gene family were excluded. To address suspected cross-contamination and a sequencing artifact, a later analysis removed roughly 640 highly shared, low-generation-probability nucleotide sequences. A later analysis calculated a clonal expansion index for each public chain from normalized within-repertoire ranks of inferred template counts. In a later analysis, generation probabilities were computed using a VDJ recombination model fitted to out-of-frame rearrangements, and the results were checked against IGoR. A later analysis scored TCR-TCR, TCR-HLA and TCR-CMV co-occurrence with hypergeometric tests, applying a repertoire-size bias correction to TCR pairs. A later analysis estimated false discovery rates by permuting HLA or CMV assignments 20 times. In a later analysis, co-occurring TCRs were grouped with DBSCAN, and TCRdist sequence similarity was added when clustering was performed within HLA-allele-positive subsets. Co-occurrence clustering excluded repertoires with fewer than 30,000 or more than 120,000 public chains, plus five with anomalous nucleotide sharing. TCRdb provides this immuneACCESS table in a form limited to in-frame rearrangements. Some clones are lacking; in checked studies, under half of them reflect an unresolved V gene, and why the rest are absent is not known. V and J calls and clone size are as listed in that table; D and trimming were resolved from the DNA. Per the sample table, the count is about 90,000 clones. 3.4% of the sample is taken by the ten largest.

Sequences were obtained from PBMCs. The V and J segments used are TRBV6-5 and TRBJ2-5, and TRBD2 may be the D gene, going by 5 matching bases. The sequence was collected from a woman in her thirties in good health and CMV-seronegative. The nucleotide sequence is given as TGTGCCAGCAGTTACTCCTTTGGGGAGCAGTACTTC. Its product reads: CASSYSFGEQYF.